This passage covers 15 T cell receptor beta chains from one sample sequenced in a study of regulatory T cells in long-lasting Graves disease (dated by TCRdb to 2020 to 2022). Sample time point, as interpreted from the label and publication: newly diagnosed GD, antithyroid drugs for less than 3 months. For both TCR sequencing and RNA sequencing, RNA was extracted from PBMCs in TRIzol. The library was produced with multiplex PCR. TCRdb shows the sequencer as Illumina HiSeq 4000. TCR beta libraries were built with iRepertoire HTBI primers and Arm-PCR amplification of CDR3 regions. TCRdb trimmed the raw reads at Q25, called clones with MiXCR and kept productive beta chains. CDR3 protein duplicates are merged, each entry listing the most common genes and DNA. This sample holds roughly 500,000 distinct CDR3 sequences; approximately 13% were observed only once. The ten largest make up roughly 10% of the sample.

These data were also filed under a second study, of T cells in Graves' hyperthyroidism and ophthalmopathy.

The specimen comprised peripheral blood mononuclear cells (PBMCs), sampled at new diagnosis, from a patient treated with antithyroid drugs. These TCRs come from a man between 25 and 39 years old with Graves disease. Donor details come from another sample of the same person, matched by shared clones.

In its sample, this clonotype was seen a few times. The CDR3, as DNA: TGTGCCAGCAGCTTTTCAACCGACAGGGTGCGGACCGGGGAGCTGTTTTTT. It encodes CASSFSTDRVRTGELFF. The genes are TRBV13 and TRBJ2-2; 7 positions match TRBD1. The CDR3 loop spans 17 amino acids. Germline V CDR1 and CDR2: PRHDT, FYEKMQ (reference sequence). The V and J ends lost 3 bases and 5 bases, in that order; junction bases with no gene match: 12.

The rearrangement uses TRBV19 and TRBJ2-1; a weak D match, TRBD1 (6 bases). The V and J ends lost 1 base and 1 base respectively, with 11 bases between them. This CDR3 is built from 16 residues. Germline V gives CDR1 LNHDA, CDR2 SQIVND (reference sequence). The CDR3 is CASSIGRGMSYNEQFF. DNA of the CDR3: TGTGCCAGTAGTATAGGCAGGGGTATGTCCTACAATGAGCAGTTCTTC.

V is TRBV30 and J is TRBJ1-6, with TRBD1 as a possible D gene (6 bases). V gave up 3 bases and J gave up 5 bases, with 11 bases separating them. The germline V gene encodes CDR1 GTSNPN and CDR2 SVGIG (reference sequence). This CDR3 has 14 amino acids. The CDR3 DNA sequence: TGTGCCTGGAGAGGCGGGACACATAATTCACCCCTCCACTTT. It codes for CAWRGGTHNSPLHF.

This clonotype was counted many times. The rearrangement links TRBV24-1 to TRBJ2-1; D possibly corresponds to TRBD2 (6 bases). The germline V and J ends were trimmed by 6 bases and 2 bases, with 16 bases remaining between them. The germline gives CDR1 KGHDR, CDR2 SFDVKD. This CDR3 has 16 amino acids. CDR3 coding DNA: TGTGCCACCAGTTTTGGAGGGGTTCGCCCCTACAATGAGCAGTTCTTC. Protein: CATSFGGVRPYNEQFF.

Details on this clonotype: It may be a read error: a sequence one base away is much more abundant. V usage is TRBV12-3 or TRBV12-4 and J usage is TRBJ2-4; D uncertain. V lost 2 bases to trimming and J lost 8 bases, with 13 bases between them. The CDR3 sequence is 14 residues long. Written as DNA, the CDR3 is TGTGCCAGCAGTTTATCCCTAAACCCCTACATTCAGTACTTC. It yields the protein CASSLSLNPYIQYF.

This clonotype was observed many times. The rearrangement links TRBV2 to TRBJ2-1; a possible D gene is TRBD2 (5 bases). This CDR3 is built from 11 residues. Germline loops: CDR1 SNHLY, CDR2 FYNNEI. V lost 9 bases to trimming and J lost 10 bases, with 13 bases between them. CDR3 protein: CARSLDNEQFF. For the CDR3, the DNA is TGTGCCAGATCACTAGATAACGAGCAGTTCTTC.

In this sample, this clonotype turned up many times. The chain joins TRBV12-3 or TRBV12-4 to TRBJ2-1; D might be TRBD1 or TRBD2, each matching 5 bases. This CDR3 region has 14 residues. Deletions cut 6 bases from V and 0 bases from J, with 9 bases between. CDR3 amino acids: CASSWGSSYNEQFF. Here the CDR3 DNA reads TGTGCCAGCAGCTGGGGGAGCTCCTACAATGAGCAGTTCTTC.

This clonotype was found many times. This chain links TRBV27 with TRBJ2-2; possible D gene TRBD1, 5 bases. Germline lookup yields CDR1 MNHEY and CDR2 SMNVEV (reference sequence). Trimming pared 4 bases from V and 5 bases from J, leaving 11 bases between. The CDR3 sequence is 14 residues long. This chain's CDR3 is CASSSPSGTGELFF. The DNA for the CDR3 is TGTGCCAGCAGTTCCCCATCAGGGACCGGGGAGCTGTTTTTT.

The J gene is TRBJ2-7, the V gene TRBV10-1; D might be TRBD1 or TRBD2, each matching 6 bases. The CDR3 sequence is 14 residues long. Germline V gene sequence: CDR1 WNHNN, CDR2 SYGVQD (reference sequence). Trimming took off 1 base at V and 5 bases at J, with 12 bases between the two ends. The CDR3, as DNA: TGCGCCAGCAGTGAGTATGGGGGGCCCAACGAGCAGTACTTC. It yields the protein CASSEYGGPNEQYF.

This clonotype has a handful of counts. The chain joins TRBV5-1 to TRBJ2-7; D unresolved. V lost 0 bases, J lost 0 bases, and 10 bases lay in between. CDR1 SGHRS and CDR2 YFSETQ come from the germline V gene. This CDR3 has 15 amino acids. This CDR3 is CASSLAGPSSYEQYF. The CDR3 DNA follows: TGCGCCAGCAGCTTGGCAGGCCCTAGCTCCTACGAGCAGTACTTC.

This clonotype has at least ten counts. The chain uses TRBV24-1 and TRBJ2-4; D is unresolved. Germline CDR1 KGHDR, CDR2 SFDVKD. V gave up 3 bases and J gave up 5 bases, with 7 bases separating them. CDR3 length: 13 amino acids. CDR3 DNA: TGTGCCACCAGTGATCTGAGTCAAAACATTCAGTACTTC. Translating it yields CATSDLSQNIQYF.

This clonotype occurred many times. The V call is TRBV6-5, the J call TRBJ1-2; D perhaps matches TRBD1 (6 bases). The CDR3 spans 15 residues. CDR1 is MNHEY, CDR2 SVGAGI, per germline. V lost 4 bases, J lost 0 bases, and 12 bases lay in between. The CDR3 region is CASSSPRDTNYGYTF. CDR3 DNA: TGTGCCAGCAGTTCCCCCCGGGACACTAACTATGGCTACACCTTC.

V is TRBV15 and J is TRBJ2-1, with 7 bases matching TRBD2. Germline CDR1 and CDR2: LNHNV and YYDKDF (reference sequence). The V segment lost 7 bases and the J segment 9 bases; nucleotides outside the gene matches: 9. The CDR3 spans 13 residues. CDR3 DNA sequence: TGTGCCACCACTAGCGGTACGTCAAGTGAGCAGTTCTTC. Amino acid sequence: CATTSGTSSEQFF.

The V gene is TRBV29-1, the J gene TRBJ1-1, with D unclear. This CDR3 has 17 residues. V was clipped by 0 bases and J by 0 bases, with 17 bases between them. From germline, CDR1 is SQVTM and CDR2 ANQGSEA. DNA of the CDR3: TGCAGCGTTGAAGATCAAGGTCAGATTAACATGAACACTGAAGCTTTCTTT. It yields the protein CSVEDQGQINMNTEAFF.

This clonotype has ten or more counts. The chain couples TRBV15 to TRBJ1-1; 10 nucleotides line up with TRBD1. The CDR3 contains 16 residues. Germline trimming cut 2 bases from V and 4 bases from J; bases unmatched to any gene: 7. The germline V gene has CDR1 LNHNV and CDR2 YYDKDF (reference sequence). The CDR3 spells CATSRSGQGMVTEAFF. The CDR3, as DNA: TGTGCCACCAGCAGATCGGGACAGGGGATGGTCACTGAAGCTTTCTTT.